This T cell receptor beta chain came from a study of regulatory T cells in long-lasting Graves disease (dated by TCRdb to about 2021). At the level of the whole study: Persistent Graves' disease was defined as persistently positive TSH receptor autoantibodies together with antithyroid drug treatment for over 5 years. Patients with persistent Graves' disease were compared with patients with newly diagnosed Graves' disease using TCR sequencing and RNA sequencing of peripheral blood. The study was conducted in China and was registered as a clinical trial. TCR sequencing covered around 13 persistent and around 20 newly diagnosed Graves' disease patients, 33 samples in total. In the clinical cohort, patients with persistent Graves' disease had used antithyroid drugs for an average of around 9.9 years.

Broader findings and caveats from the paper: Compared with newly diagnosed patients, patients with persistent Graves' disease had lower TCR Shannon entropy and fewer highly expanded clones, which suggests clonal expansion. The authors acknowledged the small sample size as a limitation that may reduce accuracy. Preferential use of TRBV28, TRBJ1-2 and TRBJ2-5 was observed in persistent disease, whereas TRBV20-1 and TRBJ2-1 were favored in newly diagnosed disease. Only the TCR beta chain was sequenced and analyzed. Patients with persistent disease shared more public clonotypes (around 2,500) than newly diagnosed patients did (roughly 970). Only peripheral blood was studied, because thyroid tissue, the primary lesion, was inaccessible.

The CDR3 runs 11 amino acids, cysteine and phenylalanine included. The DNA shown is the 33-base CDR3, in frame from base 1. CDR1 and CDR2 are read off the germline V gene (reference sequence) as DFQATT and SNEGSKA. Cut back by 3 bases and 10 bases, the V and J ends lie 11 bases apart. This clonotype was detected only a few times. What antigen it recognizes has not been identified. Per-base quality was not reported, and no clone a single base away is much larger than it. In the paper's terms, the time point label means: persistent/refractory GD, antithyroid drugs over 5 years with positive TRAb. For both TCR sequencing and RNA sequencing, RNA was extracted from PBMCs using TRIzol. The diagnosis of Graves' disease followed American Thyroid Association guidelines. Patients were recruited from an endocrinology department in Xi'an, China. From each patient, 7.5 to 9.5 milliliters of peripheral blood was collected into an EDTA anticoagulant tube. Ficoll Paque Plus density gradient separation was used to isolate PBMCs, and no further T cell sorting was performed. RNA quality was checked with an Agilent 2100 Bioanalyzer and agarose gel, and concentration with a NanoDrop 2000.

The library came from multiplex PCR. The data were produced on an Illumina HiSeq 4000. TCR beta libraries were built with iRepertoire HTBI primers and Arm-PCR amplification of CDR3 regions. Before sequencing, the PCR products underwent gel purification. Turning to the authors' computational methods: Across samples, 60 to 80 TRBV and 13 to 15 TRBJ segments were identified and used for gene usage analysis of CDR3 amino acid clonotypes. COPE and FqMerger were used to merge filtered high-quality paired reads into contigs. BLAST was used to align contigs to the IMGT TRBV, TRBD and TRBJ reference genes, and CDR3 was defined following IMGT. Any clonotype with a frequency above 0.1% was classified as a highly expanded clone. Shannon entropy served as the measure of repertoire diversity, while the Gini coefficient captured V-J evenness. A clonotype found in more than one individual was treated as public. The public reads were run again by TCRdb, first through fastp at Q25 and then through MiXCR, and only productive beta chains were kept. For every CDR3 protein sequence, its rows merge into one entry that carries the most common genes and DNA. The V and J calls come from TCRdb's annotation, not from the publication. The sample has hundreds of thousands of distinct CDR3 sequences on record, more than 20% of them singletons. The ten largest clones take up about 7.8% of the sample.

The receptor was derived from a female donor with Graves disease. The sequences come from peripheral blood mononuclear cells (PBMCs), collected when the disease was refractory, from a patient treated with antithyroid drugs. The sequence joins TRBV20-1 to TRBJ2-3, with a weak D call of TRBD1 (5 bases match). The nucleotide sequence reads TGCAGTGCTAGGGAGACAGTACCGCAGTATTTT. Translated, it gives CSARETVPQYF.